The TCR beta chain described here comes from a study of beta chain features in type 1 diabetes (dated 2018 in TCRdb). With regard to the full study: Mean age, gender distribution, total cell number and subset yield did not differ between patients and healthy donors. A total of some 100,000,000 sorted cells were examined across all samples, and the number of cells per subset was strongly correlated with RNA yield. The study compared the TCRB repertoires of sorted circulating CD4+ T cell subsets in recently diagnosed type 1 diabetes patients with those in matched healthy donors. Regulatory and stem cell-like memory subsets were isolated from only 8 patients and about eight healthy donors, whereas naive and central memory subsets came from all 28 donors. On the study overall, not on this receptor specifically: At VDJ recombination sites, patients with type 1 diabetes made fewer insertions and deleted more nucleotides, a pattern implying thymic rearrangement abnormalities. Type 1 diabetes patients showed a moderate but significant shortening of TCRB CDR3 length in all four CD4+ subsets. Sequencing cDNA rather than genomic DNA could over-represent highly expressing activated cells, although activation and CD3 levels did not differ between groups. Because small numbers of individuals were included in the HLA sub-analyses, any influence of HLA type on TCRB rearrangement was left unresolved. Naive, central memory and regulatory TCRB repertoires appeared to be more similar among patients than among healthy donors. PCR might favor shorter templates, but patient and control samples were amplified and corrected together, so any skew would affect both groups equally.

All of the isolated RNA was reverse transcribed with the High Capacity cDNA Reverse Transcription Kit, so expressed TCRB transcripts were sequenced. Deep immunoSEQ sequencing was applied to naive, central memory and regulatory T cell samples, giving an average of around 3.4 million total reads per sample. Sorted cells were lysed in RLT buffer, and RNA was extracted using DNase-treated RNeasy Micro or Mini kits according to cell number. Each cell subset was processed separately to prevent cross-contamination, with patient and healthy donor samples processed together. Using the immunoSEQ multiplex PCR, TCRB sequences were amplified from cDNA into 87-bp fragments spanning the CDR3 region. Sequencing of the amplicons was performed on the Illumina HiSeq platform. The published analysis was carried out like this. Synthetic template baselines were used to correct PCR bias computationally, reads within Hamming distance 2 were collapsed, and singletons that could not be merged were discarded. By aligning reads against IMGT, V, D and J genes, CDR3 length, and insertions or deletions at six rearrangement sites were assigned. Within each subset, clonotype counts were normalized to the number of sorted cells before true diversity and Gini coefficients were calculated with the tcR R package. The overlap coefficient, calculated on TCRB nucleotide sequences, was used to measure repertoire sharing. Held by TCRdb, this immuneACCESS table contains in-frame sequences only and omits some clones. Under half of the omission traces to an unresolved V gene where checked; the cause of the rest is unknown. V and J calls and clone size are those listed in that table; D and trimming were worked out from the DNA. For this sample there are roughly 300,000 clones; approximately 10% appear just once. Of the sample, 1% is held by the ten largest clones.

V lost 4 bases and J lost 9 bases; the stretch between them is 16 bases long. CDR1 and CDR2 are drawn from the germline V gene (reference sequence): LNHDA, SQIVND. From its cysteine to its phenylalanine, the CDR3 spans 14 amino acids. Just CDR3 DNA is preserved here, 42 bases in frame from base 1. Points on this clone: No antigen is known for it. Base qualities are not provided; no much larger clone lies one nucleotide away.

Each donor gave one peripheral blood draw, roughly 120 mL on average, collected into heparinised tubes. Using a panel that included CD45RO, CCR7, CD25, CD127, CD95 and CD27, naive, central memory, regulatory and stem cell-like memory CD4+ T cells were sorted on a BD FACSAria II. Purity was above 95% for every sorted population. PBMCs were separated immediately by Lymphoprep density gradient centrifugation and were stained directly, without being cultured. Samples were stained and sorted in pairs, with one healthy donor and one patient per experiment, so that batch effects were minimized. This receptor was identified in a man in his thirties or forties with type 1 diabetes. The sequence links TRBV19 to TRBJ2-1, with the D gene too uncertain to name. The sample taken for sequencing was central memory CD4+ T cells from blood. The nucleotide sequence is TGTGCCAGTAGTACCACCGTTAAGGGTCGTGAGCAGTTCTTC. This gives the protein CASSTTVKGREQFF.